These 8 T cell receptor beta chains were sequenced from one sample in a study of T cells in Graves' hyperthyroidism and ophthalmopathy. Template material for amplifying TCR beta CDR3 regions consisted of RNA transcripts. The primer set for the first-round RT-PCR of the TCR CDR3 was HTBI. TCRdb called the multiplex PCR reads again in MiXCR, with one record for every CDR3 protein. Counted here are 560,000 or so distinct CDR3 sequences, just under 20% occurring once; the ten biggest clones make up roughly 47%. Sequencing input: blood. These receptors were collected from a man aged 40-49 years with Graves' ophthalmopathy.

This rearrangement joins TRBV2 to TRBJ2-2, with D possibly TRBD2 on 6 matching bases. Germline V gene data show CDR1 as SNHLY and CDR2 as FYNNEI. V was shortened by 5 bases and J by 0 bases, with 10 bases between the two germline ends. This CDR3 contains 15 residues. CDR3 DNA sequence: TGTGCCAGCAGTAGCGGGCCCGCGAACACCGGGGAGCTGTTTTTT. As protein: CASSSGPANTGELFF.

Details on this clonotype: Possible read error: a much larger clone is one base away. The gene calls are TRBV11-3 and TRBJ2-1; possible D gene TRBD2, 5 bases. This CDR3 has 17 residues. The V gene's germline CDR1 is SGHNT and CDR2 YENEEA. The CDR3 here is CASSPGRGRSSYDEQFF. The CDR3 DNA is TGTGCCAGCAGCCCCGGCAGAGGGCGGAGCTCCTACGATGAGCAGTTCTTC.

This clonotype has a count of ten or more. The chain has TRBV5-1 and TRBJ2-7; a possible D gene is TRBD2 (5 bases). V was clipped by 0 bases and J by 2 bases, with 9 bases between them. This CDR3 is 14 amino acids long. Germline V gene lookup returns CDR1 SGHRS and CDR2 YFSETQ. CDR3 sequence reads: CASSLEPGTYEQYF. DNA for the CDR3: TGCGCCAGCAGCTTGGAGCCGGGGACCTACGAGCAGTACTTC.

V is TRBV27 and J is TRBJ2-3; D is ambiguous. Looked up from germline, CDR1 is MNHEY and CDR2 is SMNVEV (reference sequence). This CDR3 comprises 14 residues. V lost 6 bases to trimming and J lost 0 bases, with 10 bases between them. The CDR3 nucleotides are TGTGCCAGCAGCGTCCTTCCTAGCACAGATACGCAGTATTTT. Translating it yields CASSVLPSTDTQYF.

There are a few counts of this clonotype. The chain uses TRBV2 and TRBJ1-2; D is undetermined. V was cut by 7 bases and J by 8 bases, with 14 bases left in between. This CDR3 contains 12 residues. CDR1 and CDR2 from the germline V gene are SNHLY and FYNNEI. For the CDR3, the DNA is TGTGCCAGCAACCCTGACTTGGGAGGCTACACCTTC. Translation: CASNPDLGGYTF.

The rearrangement joins TRBV27 to TRBJ2-2, with TRBD2 matching 7 bases. Germline loops: CDR1 MNHEY, CDR2 SMNVEV (reference sequence). The CDR3 extends over 17 amino acids. J was trimmed by 3 bases and V by 3 bases; bases with no gene match: 10. The CDR3 reads CASSFGGNWGYTGELFF. For the CDR3, the DNA is TGTGCCAGCAGTTTCGGGGGGAACTGGGGATACACCGGGGAGCTGTTTTTT.

This clonotype was counted many times. The chain has TRBV5-1 and TRBJ2-1, with TRBD2 matching 8 bases. Per the germline V gene, CDR1 is SGHRS and CDR2 is YFSETQ. The length of the CDR3 is 17 residues. Germline trimming cut 5 bases from V and 4 bases from J; bases unmatched to any gene: 14. The CDR3 DNA sequence: TGCGCCAGCAGTTCTCGGGGGGGGAGTGCGCTGTACAATGAGCAGTTCTTC. This sequence encodes CASSSRGGSALYNEQFF.

The rearrangement uses TRBV19 and TRBJ2-7; no clear D. V lost 4 bases to trimming and J lost 3 bases, with 4 bases between them. CDR1 is LNHDA, CDR2 SQIVND, per germline (reference sequence). The CDR3 has 11 amino acids. The CDR3 sequence is CASSNHYEQYF. Here the CDR3 DNA reads TGTGCCAGTAGTAACCACTACGAGCAGTACTTC.